Each of the 22 T cell receptor beta chains below was sequenced from the same sample in a study of cytomegalovirus exposure and HLA in healthy donors. TCRdb's copy holds only in-frame clones and misses some; the assay was immunoSEQ multiplex PCR. This table has 150,000 to 200,000 clones, roughly 89% appearing once. The sequencing input was PBMCs. These receptor sequences come from a man younger than 35 in good health and CMV-seropositive.

The gene calls are TRBV28 and TRBJ2-1, with TRBD2 identical over 11 bases. The CDR3 is 19 amino acids. With V trimmed by 7 bases and J by 0 bases, 14 bases remained unmatched. Per the germline V gene, CDR1 is MDHEN and CDR2 is SYDVKM. CDR3 DNA: TGTGCCAGCACCGAGGGACTAGCGGTCCTCCCCAGCTCCTACAATGAGCAGTTCTTC. It translates to CASTEGLAVLPSSYNEQFF.

The CDR3 DNA follows: TGTGAAGAGCCCTACGAGCAGTACTTC. It encodes CEEPYEQYF. The chain links TRBV9 to TRBJ2-7; D is undetermined. The CDR3 spans 9 residues. Per germline, CDR1 SGDLS and CDR2 YYNGEE.

The genes are TRBV2 and TRBJ2-7; 10 positions agree with TRBD1. V was clipped by 8 bases and J by 5 bases; unmatched bases: 6. This CDR3 is 13 amino acids long. Per germline, CDR1 SNHLY and CDR2 FYNNEI. CDR3 in DNA: TGTGCCAGCGGGACAGGGGAGGGACACGAGCAGTACTTC. Its protein is CASGTGEGHEQYF.

The genes are TRBV7-9 and TRBJ1-2; D may be TRBD1 (6 bases). V gave up 1 base and J gave up 8 bases, with 17 bases separating them. CDR1 and CDR2 (germline): SEHNR, FQNEAQ (reference sequence). CDR3 length: 15 residues. CDR3 coding DNA: TGTGCCAGCAGCTTAGAGGTCCAGGGGTATGAGGGCTACACCTTC. Translating gives CASSLEVQGYEGYTF.

The CDR3 here is CASSIKSQLGMVSYEQYF. The CDR3 region has the DNA TGTGCCAGCAGTATAAAATCCCAGCTAGGTATGGTCTCCTACGAGCAGTACTTC. J is TRBJ2-7 and V is TRBV27; D not certain. Trimming took off 5 bases at V and 0 bases at J, with 23 bases between the two ends. CDR1 MNHEY and CDR2 SMNVEV come from the germline V gene (reference sequence). This CDR3 has 18 residues.

The genes are TRBV6-1 and TRBJ2-5, with D possibly being TRBD2 (5 bases). The V end was cut by 6 bases, the J end by 0 bases, with 11 bases between. Germline CDR1 is MNHNS and CDR2 is SASEGT. The CDR3 length is 14 residues. The CDR3 bases are TGTGCCAGCAGCGCGGACTCGAACCAAGAGACCCAGTACTTC. It specifies CASSADSNQETQYF.

The chain employs TRBV27 and TRBJ2-1; 9 bases match TRBD1. CDR1 and CDR2 (germline): MNHEY, SMNVEV (reference sequence). This CDR3 region has 14 residues. V gave up 3 bases and J gave up 5 bases; unmatched junction bases: 2. This chain's CDR3 is CASSFGTGNNEQFF. The CDR3 DNA reads as TGTGCCAGCAGTTTCGGGACAGGGAACAATGAGCAGTTCTTC.

This rearrangement joins TRBV7-3 to TRBJ2-2, with D perhaps matching TRBD1 (6 bases). Trimming took 1 base from V and 5 from J, leaving 11 bases between them. CDR3 length: 15 residues. Per germline, CDR1 SGHTA and CDR2 FQGTGA. In nucleotides, the CDR3 is TGTGCCAGCAGCTTAAGCGGTCAGGGGACCGGGGAGCTGTTTTTT. The encoded protein is CASSLSGQGTGELFF.

The chain uses TRBV7-9 and TRBJ2-5, with 8 bases aligning to TRBD2. The CDR3 length is 13 residues. Trimming took 5 bases from V and 2 from J; bases not matched to a gene: 1. CDR1 is SEHNR, CDR2 FQNEAQ, per germline (reference sequence). CDR3 residues: CASSPSGQETQYF. In DNA, the CDR3 is TGTGCCAGCAGCCCTAGCGGGCAAGAGACCCAGTACTTC.

The chain is built from TRBV11-3 and TRBJ2-6; 9 nucleotides line up with TRBD1. Trimming took 5 bases from V and 3 from J; bases not matched to a gene: 8. This CDR3 spans 17 amino acids. From germline, CDR1 is SGHNT and CDR2 YENEEA. The CDR3: CASSPGQGVSGANVLTF. The CDR3 DNA reads as TGTGCCAGCAGCCCGGGACAGGGAGTGAGTGGGGCCAACGTCCTGACTTTC.

The gene calls are TRBV28 and TRBJ2-7; 7 nucleotides line up with TRBD1. The germline V gene encodes CDR1 MDHEN and CDR2 SYDVKM. The CDR3 runs to 12 residues. J was trimmed by 6 bases and V by 2 bases; bases with no gene match: 1. The CDR3 spells CASSLDRVEQYF. CDR3 bases: TGTGCCAGCAGTTTAGACAGGGTCGAGCAGTACTTC.

V is TRBV4-1 and J is TRBJ2-2; 13 bases map to TRBD2. The V gene end was trimmed by 4 bases and the J gene end by 6 bases; junction bases not matched to a gene: 8. This CDR3 region has 17 residues. CDR1 is MGHRA, CDR2 YSYEKL, per germline. This chain's CDR3 is CASSRLGTSGTAGELFF. CDR3 bases: TGCGCCAGCAGCCGGCTTGGGACTAGCGGGACTGCCGGGGAGCTGTTTTTT.

The V and J genes are TRBV28 and TRBJ2-7; D may be TRBD1 (6 bases). The CDR3 is made up of 15 amino acids. CDR1 MDHEN and CDR2 SYDVKM come from the germline V gene. The V and J ends lost 2 bases and 0 bases respectively, with 11 bases between them. The CDR3 reads CASSLGGQSSYEQYF. The DNA for the CDR3 is TGTGCCAGCAGTTTAGGCGGACAGAGCTCCTACGAGCAGTACTTC.

CDR3 amino acids: CASSSGTGGEQFF. For the CDR3, the DNA is TGCGCCAGCAGTTCCGGGACAGGGGGCGAGCAGTTCTTC. This chain connects TRBV10-1 to TRBJ2-1, with 12 bases identical to TRBD1. V was clipped by 5 bases and J by 10 bases; unmatched bases: 3. Germline V gene sequence: CDR1 WNHNN, CDR2 SYGVQD (reference sequence). There are 13 residues in the CDR3.

The chain employs TRBV27 and TRBJ1-5; no definite D call. The germline V gene encodes CDR1 MNHEY and CDR2 SMNVEV (reference sequence). Trimming took 6 bases from V and 2 from J, leaving 11 bases between them. There are 14 residues in the CDR3. This CDR3 is CASSGGYGNQPQHF. The CDR3 DNA is TGTGCCAGCAGCGGAGGATACGGCAATCAGCCCCAGCATTTT.

The chain has TRBV29-1 and TRBJ1-1; 9 bases fit TRBD1. V dropped 6 bases and J dropped 0; count of bases not matched to a gene: 5. This CDR3 contains 14 residues. Looked up from germline, CDR1 is SQVTM and CDR2 is ANQGSEA. The CDR3 loop reads CSVIGQGLNTEAFF. The CDR3, as DNA: TGCAGCGTCATTGGACAGGGGTTGAACACTGAAGCTTTCTTT.

The J gene is TRBJ2-3, the V gene TRBV5-1; 10 bases are shared with TRBD1. With 3 bases clipped from V and 1 base from J, the junction kept 5 bases outside the gene matches. Germline CDR1 is SGHRS and CDR2 is YFSETQ. The CDR3 covers 16 residues. The CDR3: CASSSGQGLGTDTQYF. The CDR3 bases are TGCGCCAGCAGCTCGGGACAGGGGCTTGGCACAGATACGCAGTATTTT. Full variable domain (missing parts from reference TRBV5-1 and TRBJ2-3): KAGVTQTPRYLIKTRGQQVTLSCSPISGHRSVSWYQQTPGQGLQFLFEYFSETQRNKGNFPGRFSGRQFSNSRSEMNVSTLELGDSALYLCASSSGQGLGTDTQYFGPGTRLTVL.

The genes are TRBV29-1 and TRBJ1-1, with 11 positions matching TRBD1. V was clipped by 7 bases and J by 2 bases; unmatched bases: 6. The CDR3 has 14 residues. In germline, CDR1 is SQVTM, CDR2 ANQGSEA. CDR3 loop: CSARTGGGNTEAFF. In DNA form, the CDR3 reads TGCAGCGCCCGGACAGGGGGCGGAAACACTGAAGCTTTCTTT.

The CDR3 nucleotides read TGCGCCAGCAGCTCACCAGGGACTAGCGGAGCGAACACCGGGGAGCTGTTTTTT. Residues: CASSSPGTSGANTGELFF. The V call is TRBV5-1, the J call TRBJ2-2; 11 bases map to TRBD2. The CDR3 contains 18 residues. With V trimmed by 3 bases and J by 0 bases, 7 bases remained unmatched. Germline lookup yields CDR1 SGHRS and CDR2 YFSETQ.

The chain is built from TRBV6-4 and TRBJ2-1; no definite D call. Per germline, CDR1 MRHNA and CDR2 SNTAGT. V was clipped by 5 bases and J by 5 bases, with 4 bases between them. CDR3 length: 11 amino acids. The CDR3 region has the DNA TGTGCCAGCAGTCACAACAATGAGCAGTTCTTC. It is translated as CASSHNNEQFF.

The chain combines TRBV30 with TRBJ2-2; 7 bases line up with TRBD1. Germline V gene data show CDR1 as GTSNPN and CDR2 as SVGIG (reference sequence). The CDR3 sequence is 14 residues long. The J segment lost 0 bases and the V segment lost 6 bases, leaving 4 bases of the junction unmatched. This chain's CDR3 is CACKGASNTGELFF. The CDR3 DNA reads TGTGCCTGCAAGGGGGCTTCGAACACCGGGGAGCTGTTTTTT.

V usage is TRBV29-1 and J usage is TRBJ2-7, with TRBD2 identical over 8 bases. Germline V gives CDR1 SQVTM, CDR2 ANQGSEA. Trimming removed 5 bases from V and 3 bases from J; junction bases left unmatched: 6. The CDR3 is 13 residues long. The CDR3 sequence: CSVLGSGNYEQYF. DNA for the CDR3: TGCAGCGTTCTGGGTAGCGGGAACTACGAGCAGTACTTC.